This T cell receptor beta chain was sequenced for a study of memory CD4+ T cells and cytomegalovirus serostatus. Study-wide results and caveats: CD4+ memory repertoires contained about 40% of the 164 reported CMV TCRbeta sequences.

Single viable CD3+CD4+CD8-CD45RO+ cells were sorted as the memory CD4+ T cells. Donors' CMV status reflects serum IgG against pp150, pp28, p38, p52. Positive selection with CD4 microbeads enriched total CD4+ T cells. Sequencing used immunoSEQ multiplex PCR; TCRdb keeps in-frame clones, though not all of them. The sample lists 35,000 to 50,000 clones, roughly four fifths occurring once. Concerning this clone itself: Its antigen is currently unknown.

The CDR3 loop spans 12 amino acids. Trimming shortened V by 5 bases and J by 14 bases, and 15 bases separated the two germline ends. CDR1 and CDR2 from the germline V gene are SGHTA and FQGNSA. The TCR was taken from an adult in good health and CMV-seronegative. The sequenced material came from memory CD4+ T cells from blood. This rearrangement joins TRBV7-2 to TRBJ2-2; D is perhaps TRBD2 (6 bases). The CDR3 is CASSQSGTSLFF. CDR3 DNA sequence: TGTGCCAGCAGCCAATCCGGGACTTCCCTGTTTTTT.